Here is one TCR beta chain with its context. This record comes from a study of control samples from healthy donors and cancer patients. TCRdb's table, derived via immunoSEQ multiplex PCR, lists solely in-frame clones and lacks some. The sample carries roughly 120,000 clones, about nine tenths recorded once. The CDR3 runs 16 residues. Germline V gives CDR1 SGHRS, CDR2 YFSETQ. Unmatched junction bases numbered 7, after V lost 5 bases and J lost 3 bases. Source material: blood. The origin of this receptor is a woman younger than 35 in good health. This chain joins TRBV5-1 and TRBJ2-1, with 11 nucleotides matching TRBD1. The CDR3 DNA reads TGCGCCAGCAGTTCCGGGACAGGGGGAAACTACAATGAGCAGTTCTTC. It specifies CASSSGTGGNYNEQFF.